The clone carrying this TCR beta chain was observed a single time. What it recognizes is unknown. The sample is drawn from a study of cytomegalovirus exposure and HLA in healthy donors. General observations from the study: Several of the most significant clusters appeared linked to common viral pathogens, based on a later analysis. Later work associated fewer than 20,000 TCR beta sequences with HLA alleles at 0.05 false discovery rate.

Trimming took off 4 bases at V and 11 bases at J, with 14 bases between the two ends. From germline, CDR1 is PRHDT and CDR2 FYEKMQ (reference sequence). The CDR3 has 12 amino acids. Both 60 Vbeta primers and 13 Jbeta primers went into the PCR. The protocol was immunoSEQ multiplex PCR, while the TCRdb copy is restricted to in-frame clones and leaves out a portion. The table includes about 160,000 clones, around 72% detected once. Material: PBMCs. The origin of this receptor is a man aged 50 to 59 in good health and CMV-seronegative. The genes are TRBV13 and TRBJ1-1; no clear D gene. CDR3 DNA: TGTGCCAGCAGCTCTAGAGTGGATCGGGCTTTCTTT. It translates to CASSSRVDRAFF.